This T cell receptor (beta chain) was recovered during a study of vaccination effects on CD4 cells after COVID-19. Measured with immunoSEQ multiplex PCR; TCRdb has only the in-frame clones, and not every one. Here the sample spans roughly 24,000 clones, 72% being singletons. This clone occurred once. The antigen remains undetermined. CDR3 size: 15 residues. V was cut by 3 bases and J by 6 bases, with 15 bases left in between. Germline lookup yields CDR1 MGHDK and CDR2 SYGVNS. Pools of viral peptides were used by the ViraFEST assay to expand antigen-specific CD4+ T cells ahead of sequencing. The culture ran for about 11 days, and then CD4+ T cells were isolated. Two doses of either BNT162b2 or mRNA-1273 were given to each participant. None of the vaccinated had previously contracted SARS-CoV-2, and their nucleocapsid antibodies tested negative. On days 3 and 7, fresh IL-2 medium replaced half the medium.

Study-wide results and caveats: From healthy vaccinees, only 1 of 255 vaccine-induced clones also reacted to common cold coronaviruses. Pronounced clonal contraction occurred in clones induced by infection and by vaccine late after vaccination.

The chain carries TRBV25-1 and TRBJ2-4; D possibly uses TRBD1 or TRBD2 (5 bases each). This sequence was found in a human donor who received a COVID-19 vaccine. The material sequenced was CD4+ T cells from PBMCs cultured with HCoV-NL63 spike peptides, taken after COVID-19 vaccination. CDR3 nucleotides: TGTGCCAGCAGTGAGCCAGGGCTTGGAGGAAACATTCAGTACTTC. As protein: CASSEPGLGGNIQYF.